Shown below are 25 T cell receptor beta chains from a single sample sequenced in a study of tissue T cells after allogeneic stem cell transplantation (dated by TCRdb to the early 2020s). Interpreted using the paper, the time point label stands for: human tissue collected at research (rapid) autopsy. Several adult allo-HCT recipients with steroid-refractory GVHD were prospectively enrolled in a research-autopsy study over a roughly three-year period. Library construction relied on the immunoSEQ multiplex PCR assay. TCRdb's version of the immuneACCESS table is confined to in-frame rearrangements and falls short of the full clone set. An unresolved V gene accounts for under half of the shortfall where checked; the remainder is of unknown origin. For this sample there are several thousand clones; less than 85% appear just once. The ten top clones hold 4.5% to 5% of the sample. The input for sequencing was left colon tissue, taken at autopsy. The receptor source for this set is a male patient over 55 with steroid-refractory graft-versus-host disease after an allogeneic stem cell transplant. After a transplant, some of the T cells may come from the graft donor.

The chain uses TRBV5-6 and TRBJ1-4; 7 bases map to TRBD1. Germline assignment: CDR1 SGHDT and CDR2 YYEEEE. V was clipped by 1 base and J by 0 bases; unmatched bases: 3. CDR3 size: 16 residues. CDR3 sequence reads: CASSLSGTATNEKLFF. CDR3 nucleotide sequence: TGTGCCAGCAGCTTGTCCGGGACAGCAACTAATGAAAAACTGTTTTTT.

This clone has just a few counts. This chain links TRBV27 with TRBJ1-6; D is unclear. The CDR3 consists of 14 residues. The germline gives CDR1 MNHEY, CDR2 SMNVEV (reference sequence). Deletions cut 3 bases from V and 7 bases from J, with 10 bases between. CDR3 DNA sequence: TGTGCCAGCAGTTTGAGCAGCGAGAATTCACCCCTCCACTTT. This translates into CASSLSSENSPLHF.

The CDR3 nucleotides read TGTGCCACATCCGGGAAAATGAACACTGAAGCTTTCTTT. It encodes CATSGKMNTEAFF. The chain recombines TRBV19 with TRBJ1-1; D is ambiguous. V lost 10 bases to trimming and J lost 0 bases, with 12 bases between them. Germline CDR1 reads LNHDA; CDR2 reads SQIVND (reference sequence). The CDR3 extends over 13 amino acids.

V is TRBV5-5 and J is TRBJ1-4; D is undetermined. V was cut by 0 bases and J by 7 bases, with 7 bases left in between. This CDR3 is 13 amino acids long. Germline CDR1 SGHKS, CDR2 YYEKEE (reference sequence). The CDR3 reads CASSLAVGEKLFF. DNA of the CDR3: TGTGCCAGCAGCTTGGCGGTGGGTGAAAAACTGTTTTTT.

V and J are TRBV5-1 and TRBJ2-3; D not certain. The germline gives CDR1 SGHRS, CDR2 YFSETQ. Trimming removed 0 bases at V and 2 bases at J, with 10 bases between. This CDR3 region has 15 residues. CDR3 amino acids: CASSLGGSSTDTQYF. In DNA, the CDR3 is TGCGCCAGCAGCTTGGGGGGATCTTCCACAGATACGCAGTATTTT.

The V and J genes are TRBV2 and TRBJ1-2; D is perhaps TRBD1 (6 bases). CDR1 SNHLY and CDR2 FYNNEI come from the germline V gene. The CDR3 contains 14 residues. V lost 8 bases and J lost 7, with 20 bases in between. The CDR3 region is CASRNGGTHSGYTF. Written as DNA, the CDR3 is TGTGCCAGCCGAAACGGGGGGACACACTCTGGCTACACCTTC.

In this sample, this clone turned up once. The CDR3 sequence: CASSFTDGRRLGQYF. Written as DNA, the CDR3 is TGTGCCAGCAGTTTTACGGATGGCAGACGATTGGGGCAGTACTTC. The V and J genes are TRBV28 and TRBJ2-7; D remains unclear. The CDR3 runs 15 residues. Germline V gives CDR1 MDHEN, CDR2 SYDVKM. Trimming left V 3 bases short and J 9 bases short, with 21 bases between. Combining the CDR3 with reference TRBV28 and TRBJ2-7 gives the whole variable domain DVKVTQSSRYLVKRTGEKVFLECVQDMDHENMFWYRQDPGLGLRLIYFSYDVKMKEKGDIPEGYSVSREKKERFSLILESASTNQTSMYLCASSFTDGRRLGQYFGPGTRLTVT.

J is TRBJ2-3 and V is TRBV18; unclear D gene. CDR1 and CDR2 from the germline V gene are KGHSH and LQKENI. Trimming pared 3 bases from V and 6 bases from J, leaving 10 bases between. The CDR3 consists of 13 residues. CDR3 sequence reads: CASSPGSRDTQYF. CDR3 coding DNA: TGTGCCAGCTCACCCGGCTCTCGCGATACGCAGTATTTT.

V and J are TRBV5-1 and TRBJ2-2; no firm D call. Trimming removed 0 bases at V and 1 base at J, with 16 bases between. This CDR3 is 18 amino acids long. Germline-derived CDR1 and CDR2 are SGHRS and YFSETQ. The CDR3 DNA follows: TGCGCCAGCAGCTTGGGGTGGGATACTGACCTGAACACCGGGGAGCTGTTTTTT. Translating gives CASSLGWDTDLNTGELFF.

The chain has TRBV11-2 and TRBJ1-1; TRBD1 might be the D (5 bases). Germline loops: CDR1 SGHAT, CDR2 FQNNGV. With 2 bases removed from V and 1 base from J, the gap between germline ends came to 14 bases. This CDR3 spans 16 amino acids. CDR3 nucleotides: TGTGCCAGCAGCTTATACGGGGGGTTCACGAACACTGAAGCTTTCTTT. This encodes CASSLYGGFTNTEAFF. The variable domain in full, with the rest retrieved from reference TRBV11-2 and TRBJ1-1, is EAGVAQSPRYKIIEKRQSVAFWCNPISGHATLYWYQQILGQGPKLLIQFQNNGVVDDSQLPKDRFSAERLKGVDSTLKIQPAKLEDSAVYLCASSLYGGFTNTEAFFGQGTRLTVV.

There are a few counts of this clone. This rearrangement joins TRBV11-3 to TRBJ2-1; 16 bases are shared with TRBD2. The CDR3 has 19 amino acids. Germline CDR1 SGHNT, CDR2 YENEEA. V was clipped by 5 bases and J by 5 bases; unmatched bases: 12. CDR3 sequence reads: CASSTAGTSGGASHNEQFF. The CDR3 DNA reads as TGTGCCAGCAGCACCGCCGGGACTAGCGGGGGGGCTTCACACAATGAGCAGTTCTTC. Supplemented by reference TRBV11-3 and TRBJ2-1, the full variable domain reads EAGVVQSPRYKIIEKKQPVAFWCNPISGHNTLYWYLQNLGQGPELLIRYENEEAVDDSQLPKDRFSAERLKGVDSTLKIQPAELGDSAVYLCASSTAGTSGGASHNEQFFGPGTRLTVL.

The chain employs TRBV11-1 and TRBJ1-6; possibly TRBD1 for D (6 bases). CDR3 length equals 14 residues. The V gene's germline CDR1 is SGHAT and CDR2 FQDESV (reference sequence). V lost 5 bases and J 4 bases, leaving 9 bases between the germline ends. CDR3 loop: CASSTQGYNSPLHF. The CDR3 DNA sequence: TGTGCCAGCAGCACTCAGGGGTATAATTCACCCCTCCACTTT.

CDR3: CASSDLPTSGDPYNEQFF. The CDR3 DNA is TGTGCCAGCAGTGACCTCCCGACTAGCGGGGACCCATACAATGAGCAGTTCTTC. The V call is TRBV6-2 or TRBV6-3, the J call TRBJ2-1; TRBD2 aligns across 11 bases. The CDR3 has 18 residues. Looked up from germline, CDR1 is MNHEY and CDR2 is SVGEGT. V shed 5 bases, J shed 4 bases, and the junction held 13 bases outside the gene matches.

In this sample, this clone turned up once. The chain joins TRBV5-5 to TRBJ1-5, with no clear D. Between the trimmed V and J ends, which lost 5 bases and 2 bases, there was a span of 11 bases. The CDR3 extends over 14 amino acids. Germline lookup yields CDR1 SGHKS and CDR2 YYEKEE (reference sequence). The CDR3 sequence: CASRHGVGNQPQHF. The DNA for the CDR3 is TGTGCCAGCAGACACGGCGTGGGCAATCAGCCCCAGCATTTT.

The chain has TRBV9 and TRBJ1-5; D not resolved. From germline, CDR1 is SGDLS and CDR2 YYNGEE. V was pared by 0 bases and J by 2 bases, with 6 bases between. The CDR3 totals 14 residues. In DNA form, the CDR3 reads TGTGCCAGCAGCGTAGGGGCAGGCAATCAGCCCCAGCATTTT. This sequence encodes CASSVGAGNQPQHF.

This clone came up once. The chain has TRBV18 and TRBJ2-3; D is uncertain. The V gene lost 5 bases and the J gene lost 0 bases, with 9 bases spanning the gap. This CDR3 has 14 residues. Germline V CDR1 and CDR2: KGHSH, LQKENI. For the CDR3, the DNA is TGTGCCAGCTCATTTGGAGCTAGCACAGATACGCAGTATTTT. Protein: CASSFGASTDTQYF.

This clone is large. This rearrangement joins TRBV10-3 to TRBJ1-1; 8 nucleotides match TRBD1. The CDR3 is 13 residues long. The germline gives CDR1 ENHRY, CDR2 SYGVKD. Trimming at V came to 4 bases and at J to 13 bases, leaving 11 bases not matched to a gene. The CDR3 DNA reads TGTGCCATCAGTGCTGGACAGGGAGGGAGATATTTCTTT. As protein: CAISAGQGGRYFF.

The rearrangement joins TRBV4-1 to TRBJ2-6; 8 positions match TRBD1. V was clipped by 2 bases and J by 0 bases; unmatched bases: 6. The CDR3 totals 18 residues. Germline V gives CDR1 MGHRA, CDR2 YSYEKL. The CDR3 DNA sequence: TGCGCCAGCAGCCAAACGGACAGGGCCCCCTCTGGGGCCAACGTCCTGACTTTC. It specifies CASSQTDRAPSGANVLTF.

This chain uses TRBV5-4 with TRBJ2-7; D may be TRBD1 (8 bases). The CDR3 totals 14 residues. V shed 9 bases and J shed 0 bases, with 16 bases lying between them. Germline V CDR1 and CDR2: SGHNT, YYREEE (reference sequence). CDR3 DNA: TGTGCCACCGGACAGGGACTATACTCCTACGAGCAGTACTTC. This encodes CATGQGLYSYEQYF.

The chain recombines TRBV5-1 with TRBJ1-1; possible D gene TRBD1, 5 bases. The ends were cut back, 1 base at V and 0 bases at J, with 19 bases in the middle. Germline CDR1 and CDR2: SGHRS and YFSETQ. This CDR3 is 18 amino acids long. The CDR3 loop is CASSLSGTWDVVNTEAFF. In nucleotides, the CDR3 is TGCGCCAGCAGCTTGAGTGGGACCTGGGACGTCGTGAACACTGAAGCTTTCTTT.

The chain uses TRBV2 and TRBJ2-5; D is undetermined. Germline CDR1 is SNHLY and CDR2 is FYNNEI. V was trimmed by 7 bases and J by 2 bases, leaving 11 bases between them. The CDR3 is 13 amino acids. The CDR3: CASTSSRQETQYF. The CDR3 nucleotides read TGTGCCAGCACCTCTTCCAGACAAGAGACCCAGTACTTC.

V is TRBV2 and J is TRBJ2-1; 8 nucleotides align to TRBD2. V shed 9 bases, J shed 1 base, and the junction held 5 bases outside the gene matches. This CDR3 region has 14 residues. Germline CDR1 and CDR2: SNHLY and FYNNEI. CDR3 DNA sequence: TGTGCCAGGAGCGGGGGCCGTTCCTACAATGAGCAGTTCTTC. It specifies CARSGGRSYNEQFF.

The genes are TRBV5-6 and TRBJ2-1, with 7 nucleotides matching TRBD1. The V and J ends lost 6 bases and 4 bases, in that order; junction bases with no gene match: 10. CDR3 length: 15 amino acids. CDR1 and CDR2 (germline): SGHDT, YYEEEE. CDR3 in DNA: TGTGCCAGCACCACTTTTGGGACAGTGTACAATGAGCAGTTCTTC. It specifies CASTTFGTVYNEQFF.

This chain connects TRBV27 to TRBJ1-2; D gene uncertain. The V end was cut by 2 bases, the J end by 2 bases, with 6 bases between. There are 13 residues in the CDR3. Germline values: CDR1 MNHEY, CDR2 SMNVEV (reference sequence). The CDR3 sequence: CASSLRPNYGYTF. For the CDR3, the DNA is TGTGCCAGCAGTTTACGACCGAACTATGGCTACACCTTC.

The V gene is TRBV27, the J gene TRBJ1-1, with D perhaps matching TRBD1 (6 bases). V lost 6 bases to trimming and J lost 6 bases, with 14 bases between them. The CDR3 is made up of 13 amino acids. CDR1 is MNHEY, CDR2 SMNVEV, per germline (reference sequence). This chain's CDR3 is CASRQGFSAEAFF. The CDR3 DNA reads as TGTGCCAGCAGACAGGGTTTTAGCGCTGAAGCTTTCTTT.